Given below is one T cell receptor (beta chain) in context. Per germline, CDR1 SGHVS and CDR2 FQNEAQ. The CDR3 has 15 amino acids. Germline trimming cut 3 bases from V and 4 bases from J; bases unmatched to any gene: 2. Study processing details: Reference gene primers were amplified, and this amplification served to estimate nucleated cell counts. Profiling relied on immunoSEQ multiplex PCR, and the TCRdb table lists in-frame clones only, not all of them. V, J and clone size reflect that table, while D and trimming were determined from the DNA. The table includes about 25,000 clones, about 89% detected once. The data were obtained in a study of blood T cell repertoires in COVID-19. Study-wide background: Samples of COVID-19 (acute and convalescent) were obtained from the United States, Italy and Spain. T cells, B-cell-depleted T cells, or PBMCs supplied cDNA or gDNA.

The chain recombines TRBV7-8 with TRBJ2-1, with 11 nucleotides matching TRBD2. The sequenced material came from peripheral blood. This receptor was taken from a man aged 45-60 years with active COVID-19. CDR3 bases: TGTGCCAGCAGCTTGGGGACTAGCGGTTACAATGAGCAGTTCTTC. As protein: CASSLGTSGYNEQFF. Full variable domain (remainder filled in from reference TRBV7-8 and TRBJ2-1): GAGVSQSPRYKVAKRGQDVALRCDPISGHVSLFWYQQALGQGPEFLTYFQNEAQLDKSGLPSDRFFAERPEGSVSTLKIQRTQQEDSAVYLCASSLGTSGYNEQFFGPGTRLTVL.